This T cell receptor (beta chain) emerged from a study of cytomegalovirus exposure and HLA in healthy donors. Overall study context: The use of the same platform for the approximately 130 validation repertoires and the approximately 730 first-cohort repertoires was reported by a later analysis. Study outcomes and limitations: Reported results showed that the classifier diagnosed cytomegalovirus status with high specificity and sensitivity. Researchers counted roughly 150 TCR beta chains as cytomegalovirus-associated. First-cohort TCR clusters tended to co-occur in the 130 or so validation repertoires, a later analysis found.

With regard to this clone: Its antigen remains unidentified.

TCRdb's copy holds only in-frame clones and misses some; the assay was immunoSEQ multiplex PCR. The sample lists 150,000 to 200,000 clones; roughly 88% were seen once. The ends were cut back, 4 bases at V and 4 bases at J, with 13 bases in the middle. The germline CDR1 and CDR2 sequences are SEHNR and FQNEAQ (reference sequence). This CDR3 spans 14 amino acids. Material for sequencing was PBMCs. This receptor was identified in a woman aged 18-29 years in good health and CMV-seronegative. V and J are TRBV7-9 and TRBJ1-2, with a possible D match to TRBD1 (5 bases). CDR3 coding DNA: TGTGCCAGCAGCTCCAGGGCAGGGATCTATGGCTACACCTTC. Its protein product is CASSSRAGIYGYTF.